One sample yielded the 22 T cell receptor beta chains listed below, sequenced in a study of T cell clones after liver transplantation. TCRdb's table, derived via immunoSEQ multiplex PCR, lists solely in-frame clones and lacks some. The table shows around 300 clones, with approximately 49% occurring only once. Alloreactive TCRbeta sequences came from sequencing proliferating CFSE-low cells in the MLR. No antigen has been identified for these receptors. Material: CD4+ T cells from cultured PBMCs. Receptors originate from a human patient who received a liver transplant. Part of the T cells may come from the graft donor.

Only a few counts were recorded for this clone. The chain carries TRBV7-6 and TRBJ2-5; TRBD2 is a possible D gene (6 bases). V was clipped by 1 base and J by 1 base, with 7 bases between them. The germline V gene encodes CDR1 SGHVS and CDR2 FNYEAQ. The CDR3 totals 14 residues. DNA for the CDR3: TGTGCCAGCAGCTTAGTGGGGGGCCAAGAGACCCAGTACTTC. Translation: CASSLVGGQETQYF.

The rearrangement links TRBV4-2 to TRBJ1-1; 9 bases fit TRBD1. The junction had 4 bases not matched to a gene; V was cut back by 5 bases and J by 3 bases. CDR3 length: 14 residues. The germline gives CDR1 LGHNA, CDR2 YNFKEQ. The CDR3 DNA is TGTGCCAGCAGCTTAACAGGGGGCGACACTGAAGCTTTCTTT. It encodes CASSLTGGDTEAFF.

The chain employs TRBV6-1 and TRBJ2-4, with 8 bases matching TRBD2. The CDR3 contains 14 residues. CDR1 and CDR2 (germline): MNHNS, SASEGT. V was clipped by 5 bases and J by 6 bases; unmatched bases: 6. Here the CDR3 reads CASSSTGTRNIQYF. The CDR3, as DNA: TGTGCCAGCAGTTCTACCGGGACTAGAAACATTCAGTACTTC.

The chain couples TRBV7-3 to TRBJ2-2; no definite D call. The CDR3 extends over 17 amino acids. In germline, CDR1 is SGHTA, CDR2 FQGTGA. Trimming removed 6 bases at V and 1 base at J, with 18 bases between. Written as DNA, the CDR3 is TGTGCCAGCAGTCAGAATCATATGGGGTGGAACACCGGGGAGCTGTTTTTT. It translates to CASSQNHMGWNTGELFF.

This chain uses TRBV9 with TRBJ2-5, with D possibly being TRBD1 or TRBD2 (5 bases each). Germline V gene data show CDR1 as SGDLS and CDR2 as YYNGEE. V gave up 0 bases and J gave up 4 bases, with 13 bases separating them. The CDR3 has 15 residues. The CDR3, as DNA: TGTGCCAGCAGCGTAGCGGGGACCGGAGGAGAGACCCAGTACTTC. It codes for CASSVAGTGGETQYF. The complete variable domain, with remaining parts taken from reference TRBV9 and TRBJ2-5, reads DSGVTQTPKHLITATGQRVTLRCSPRSGDLSVYWYQQSLDQGLQFLIQYYNGEERAKGNILERFSAQQFPDLHSELNLSSLELGDSALYFCASSVAGTGGETQYFGPGTRLLVL.

The CDR3 nucleotides read TGTGCCAGCAGCAAGTCCACCGGGGAGCTGTTTTTT. Translated, it gives CASSKSTGELFF. The chain is built from TRBV11-3 and TRBJ2-2; D not resolved. The CDR3 consists of 12 residues. Germline CDR1 SGHNT, CDR2 YENEEA. Trimming pared 5 bases from V and 4 bases from J, leaving 5 bases between.

The rearrangement uses TRBV11-3 and TRBJ2-6; 9 bases match TRBD1. The CDR3 sequence is 16 residues long. The trim removed 1 base at V and 3 bases at J, leaving 1 base unmatched. Germline CDR1 SGHNT, CDR2 YENEEA. In DNA, the CDR3 is TGTGCCAGCAGCTTAGGGACAGGGGTTGGGGCCAACGTCCTGACTTTC. Protein sequence: CASSLGTGVGANVLTF.

The chain carries TRBV10-3 and TRBJ2-6; a weak D match, TRBD2 (5 bases). Germline CDR1 reads ENHRY; CDR2 reads SYGVKD. This CDR3 comprises 18 residues. V was trimmed by 5 bases and J by 5 bases, leaving 22 bases between them. This chain's CDR3 is CAISCPSCIQSRANVLTF. DNA for the CDR3: TGTGCCATCAGTTGTCCTAGCTGTATACAAAGTCGGGCCAACGTCCTGACTTTC.

Relative to its sample, this clone is hyperexpanded. The gene calls are TRBV28 and TRBJ2-4; TRBD1 aligns across 9 bases. Losses at the gene ends were 4 bases for V and 4 bases for J; bases not matched to a gene: 5. This CDR3 comprises 15 residues. Looked up from germline, CDR1 is MDHEN and CDR2 is SYDVKM. CDR3 region: CASSSSGTGKNIQYF. The DNA for the CDR3 is TGTGCCAGCAGTTCATCCGGGACAGGGAAAAACATTCAGTACTTC.

The chain employs TRBV6-1 and TRBJ2-6; the D gene is possibly TRBD2 (5 bases). Germline CDR1 reads MNHNS; CDR2 reads SASEGT. CDR3 length: 18 amino acids. Trimming took off 4 bases at V and 1 base at J, with 17 bases between the two ends. The CDR3 DNA reads as TGTGCCAGCAGTGCCCTCACCCAGGCGGGTTCTGGGGCCAACGTCCTGACTTTC. Translated: CASSALTQAGSGANVLTF.

This clone turned up a few times. The chain recombines TRBV7-8 with TRBJ1-4; no clear D gene. Germline V gene data show CDR1 as SGHVS and CDR2 as FQNEAQ. The length of the CDR3 is 14 residues. Trimming removed 1 base from V and 7 bases from J, with 10 bases in between. This chain's CDR3 is CASSLESVSEKLFF. The CDR3 DNA reads as TGTGCCAGCAGCTTAGAGTCAGTCAGTGAAAAACTGTTTTTT. The full variable domain, completed using reference TRBV7-8 and TRBJ1-4, is GAGVSQSPRYKVAKRGQDVALRCDPISGHVSLFWYQQALGQGPEFLTYFQNEAQLDKSGLPSDRFFAERPEGSVSTLKIQRTQQEDSAVYLCASSLESVSEKLFFGSGTQLSVL.

The CDR3 DNA sequence: TGCGCCAGCAGCTTGGGGGCAGGGAAACGAGAGACCCAGTACTTC. Its protein product is CASSLGAGKRETQYF. This rearrangement joins TRBV5-1 to TRBJ2-5; tentative D call: TRBD1 (5 bases). The V end lost 0 bases, the J end lost 4 bases, and 13 bases lay between the germline ends. This CDR3 comprises 15 residues. The germline V gene encodes CDR1 SGHRS and CDR2 YFSETQ.

This clone is classed as large. The chain uses TRBV2 and TRBJ2-5; D ambiguous. CDR3 length equals 13 residues. V was clipped by 5 bases and J by 1 base, with 8 bases between them. The germline V gene encodes CDR1 SNHLY and CDR2 FYNNEI. CDR3 bases: TGTGCCAGCAGTAAGAACCGCCAAGAGACCCAGTACTTC. Its translation is CASSKNRQETQYF.

The CDR3 DNA follows: TGCAGTGCTTACAGGGAGTACGAGCAGTACTTC. Encoded protein: CSAYREYEQYF. This sequence joins TRBV20-1 and TRBJ2-7, with D maybe TRBD1 (6 bases). Germline CDR1 DFQATT, CDR2 SNEGSKA (reference sequence). V lost 5 bases to trimming and J lost 4 bases, with 9 bases between them. This CDR3 region has 11 residues.

This chain joins TRBV5-1 and TRBJ2-3, with D perhaps TRBD1 (5 bases). CDR3 length equals 15 residues. V was trimmed by 3 bases and J by 5 bases, leaving 16 bases between them. Germline lookup yields CDR1 SGHRS and CDR2 YFSETQ. The CDR3 here is CASSSYGAFGDTQYF. In DNA, the CDR3 is TGCGCCAGCAGCTCCTATGGGGCTTTCGGAGATACGCAGTATTTT.

CDR3 nucleotides: TGTGCCAGCAAAAGGGGATCTCCAGGGGCAAAGTACTTC. Translation gives CASKRGSPGAKYF. The chain uses TRBV28 and TRBJ2-7; D might be TRBD1 (6 bases). The germline CDR1 and CDR2 sequences are MDHEN and SYDVKM. With 7 bases removed from V and 11 bases from J, the gap between germline ends came to 21 bases. This CDR3 is built from 13 residues.

The rearrangement uses TRBV14 and TRBJ1-1; D is uncertain. This CDR3 comprises 11 residues. Looked up from germline, CDR1 is SGHDN and CDR2 is FVKESK. Trimming removed 6 bases at V and 10 bases at J, with 12 bases between. The CDR3 protein is CASRLSKGAFF. In DNA, the CDR3 is TGTGCCAGCAGGCTTTCCAAGGGAGCTTTCTTT.

The chain joins TRBV28 to TRBJ1-1, with 8 positions matching TRBD1. Germline V CDR1 and CDR2: MDHEN, SYDVKM. J was trimmed by 0 bases and V by 8 bases; bases with no gene match: 17. This CDR3 is 18 amino acids long. CDR3 sequence reads: CASPPVGTGRIMNTEAFF. The CDR3 coding sequence is TGTGCCAGCCCACCGGTAGGGACAGGTCGCATCATGAACACTGAAGCTTTCTTT.

The DNA of the CDR3 is TGTGCCAGCTCACCCATCGGGCAGACCTCTGGAAACACCATATATTTT. Translating it yields CASSPIGQTSGNTIYF. V and J are TRBV18 and TRBJ1-3, with unresolved D. CDR3 length equals 16 residues. The V end was cut by 3 bases, the J end by 0 bases, with 12 bases between. The germline gives CDR1 KGHSH, CDR2 LQKENI.

The chain couples TRBV27 to TRBJ2-3; 8 nucleotides agree with TRBD2. Germline V lookup: CDR1 MNHEY, CDR2 SMNVEV (reference sequence). Trimming removed 3 bases from V and 9 bases from J; junction bases left unmatched: 5. CDR3 length: 13 residues. The CDR3 nucleotides read TGTGCCAGCAGTTTGACTAGCGACCGAACGCAGTATTTT. Translation: CASSLTSDRTQYF.

The V gene is TRBV10-2, the J gene TRBJ2-1; D might be TRBD1 (5 bases). V was cut by 3 bases and J by 10 bases, with 10 bases left in between. The CDR3 extends over 12 amino acids. Germline V gives CDR1 WSHSY, CDR2 SAAADI. The CDR3 region has the DNA TGCGCCAGCAGTGACCAGGGCTACGAGCAGTTCTTC. Its protein product is CASSDQGYEQFF.

This clone was detected once. V gene TRBV18 combines with J gene TRBJ1-2; 8 bases line up with TRBD1. V dropped 8 bases and J dropped 2; count of bases not matched to a gene: 13. Germline assignment: CDR1 KGHSH and CDR2 LQKENI. The CDR3 has 16 residues. This CDR3 is CASQIGQGGLNYGYTF. CDR3 DNA: TGTGCCAGCCAAATCGGACAGGGCGGTTTGAACTATGGCTACACCTTC.